This TCR beta chain was retrieved from a study of shared clonotypes between healthy human individuals. As for the study in general: Per-donor plates numbered three CD4 naive, three CD4 memory, two CD8 naive and one CD8 memory.

The CDR3 is 15 amino acids. J gave up 5 bases and V 1 base, and 6 bases lay outside the gene matches. Germline CDR1 SGHAT, CDR2 FQNNGV. Only in-frame clones appear in the TCRdb table, and some are missing; sequencing was by immunoSEQ multiplex PCR. The table records more than 2,000,000 clones, 85% to 95% of them present only once. Turning to this clone: Its antigen remains unidentified.

The study, taken as a whole, reports: Around 4.7% was the fraction of naive CD4 clonotypes found shared across several donors. Sequencing depth was expected to influence donor clonotype sharing.

Material for sequencing was naive CD4+ T cells from PBMCs. Subset denoted: CD45RA+ positively selected. The TCR comes from a man between 18 and 29 years old in good health. Some clones in this sample may be carry-over from other donors' samples. The chain carries TRBV11-2 and TRBJ1-2, with 8 bases lining up with TRBD1. CDR3 residues: CASSLAATGEYGYTF. The CDR3 DNA reads TGTGCCAGCAGCTTAGCCGCGACAGGGGAGTATGGCTACACCTTC. The complete variable domain, with remaining parts taken from reference TRBV11-2 and TRBJ1-2, reads EAGVAQSPRYKIIEKRQSVAFWCNPISGHATLYWYQQILGQGPKLLIQFQNNGVVDDSQLPKDRFSAERLKGVDSTLKIQPAKLEDSAVYLCASSLAATGEYGYTFGSGTRLTVV.